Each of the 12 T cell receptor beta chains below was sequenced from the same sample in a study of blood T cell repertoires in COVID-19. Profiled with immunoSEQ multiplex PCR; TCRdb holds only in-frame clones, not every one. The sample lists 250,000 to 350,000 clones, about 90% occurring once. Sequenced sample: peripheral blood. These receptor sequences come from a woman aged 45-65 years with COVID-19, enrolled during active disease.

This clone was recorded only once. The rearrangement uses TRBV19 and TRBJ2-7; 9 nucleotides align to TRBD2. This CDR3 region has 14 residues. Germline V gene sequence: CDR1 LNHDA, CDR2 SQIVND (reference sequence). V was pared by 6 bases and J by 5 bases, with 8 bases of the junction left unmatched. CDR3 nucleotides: TGTGCCAGTAGACTTAGCGGGAGTGCCCACGAGCAGTACTTC. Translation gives CASRLSGSAHEQYF.

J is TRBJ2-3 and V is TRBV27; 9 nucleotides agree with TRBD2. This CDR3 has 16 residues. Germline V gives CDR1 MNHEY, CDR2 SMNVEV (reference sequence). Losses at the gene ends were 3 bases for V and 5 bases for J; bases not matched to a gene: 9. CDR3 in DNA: TGTGCCAGCAGTTTGGGTGCGGGAGGGTTGGGAGATACGCAGTATTTT. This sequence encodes CASSLGAGGLGDTQYF.

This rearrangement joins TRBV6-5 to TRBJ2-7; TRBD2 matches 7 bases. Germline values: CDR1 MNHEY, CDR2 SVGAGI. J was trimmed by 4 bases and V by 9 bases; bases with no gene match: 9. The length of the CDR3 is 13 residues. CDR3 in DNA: TGTGCCAGTGCCTGGCGGGAGACTTACGAGCAGTACTTC. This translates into CASAWRETYEQYF.

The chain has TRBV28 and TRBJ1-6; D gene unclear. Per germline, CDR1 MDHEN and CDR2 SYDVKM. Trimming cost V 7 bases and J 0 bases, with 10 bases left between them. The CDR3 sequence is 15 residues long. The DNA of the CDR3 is TGTGCCAGCACTCCGGGGAGCTCCTATAATTCACCCCTCCACTTT. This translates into CASTPGSSYNSPLHF.

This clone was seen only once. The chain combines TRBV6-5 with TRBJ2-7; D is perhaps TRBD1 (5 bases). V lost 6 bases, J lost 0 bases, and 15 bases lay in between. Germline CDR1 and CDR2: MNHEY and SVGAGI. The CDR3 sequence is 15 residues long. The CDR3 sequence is CASSPGHQSSYEQYF. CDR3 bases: TGTGCCAGCAGCCCCGGACACCAAAGCTCCTACGAGCAGTACTTC.

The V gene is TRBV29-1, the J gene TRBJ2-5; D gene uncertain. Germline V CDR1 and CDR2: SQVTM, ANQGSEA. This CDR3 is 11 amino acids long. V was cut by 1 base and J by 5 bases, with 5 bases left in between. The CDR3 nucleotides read TGCAGCGTTGAAGTCCCGGAGACCCAGTACTTC. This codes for CSVEVPETQYF.

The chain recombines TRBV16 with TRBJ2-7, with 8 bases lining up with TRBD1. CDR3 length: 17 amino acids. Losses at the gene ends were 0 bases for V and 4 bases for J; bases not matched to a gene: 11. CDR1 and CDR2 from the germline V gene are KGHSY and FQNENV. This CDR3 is CASSQSLSDRGFYEQYF. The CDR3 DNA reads TGTGCCAGCAGCCAATCCTTAAGTGACAGGGGTTTTTACGAGCAGTACTTC.

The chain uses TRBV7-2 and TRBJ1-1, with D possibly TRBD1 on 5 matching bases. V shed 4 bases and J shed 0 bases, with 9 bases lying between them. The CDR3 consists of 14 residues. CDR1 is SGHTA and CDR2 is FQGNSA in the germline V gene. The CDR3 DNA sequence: TGTGCCAGCAGCTCGATAGGGGTGAACACTGAAGCTTTCTTT. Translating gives CASSSIGVNTEAFF. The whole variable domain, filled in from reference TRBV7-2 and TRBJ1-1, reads GAGVSQSPSNKVTEKGKDVELRCDPISGHTALYWYRQSLGQGLEFLIYFQGNSAPDKSGLPSDRFSAERTGGSVSTLTIQRTQQEDSAVYLCASSSIGVNTEAFFGQGTRLTVV.

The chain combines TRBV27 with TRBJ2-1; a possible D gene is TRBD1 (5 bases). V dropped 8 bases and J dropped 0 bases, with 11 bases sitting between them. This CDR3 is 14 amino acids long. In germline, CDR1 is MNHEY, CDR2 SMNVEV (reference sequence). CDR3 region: CASVDTYSYNEQFF. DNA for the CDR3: TGTGCCAGCGTGGACACCTACTCCTACAATGAGCAGTTCTTC.

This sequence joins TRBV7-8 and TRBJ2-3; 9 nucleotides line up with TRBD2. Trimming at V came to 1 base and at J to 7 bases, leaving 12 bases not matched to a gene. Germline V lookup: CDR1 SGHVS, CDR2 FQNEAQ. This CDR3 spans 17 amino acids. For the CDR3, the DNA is TGTGCCAGCAGCTTAGATGTCCTAGCGGGAAAAGGTAATACGCAGTATTTT. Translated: CASSLDVLAGKGNTQYF.

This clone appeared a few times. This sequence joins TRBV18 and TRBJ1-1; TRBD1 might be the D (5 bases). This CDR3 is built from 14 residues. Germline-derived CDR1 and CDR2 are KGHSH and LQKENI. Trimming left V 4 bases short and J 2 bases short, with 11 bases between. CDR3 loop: CASSLRESNTEAFF. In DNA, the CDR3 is TGTGCCAGCTCACTCAGGGAATCTAACACTGAAGCTTTCTTT.

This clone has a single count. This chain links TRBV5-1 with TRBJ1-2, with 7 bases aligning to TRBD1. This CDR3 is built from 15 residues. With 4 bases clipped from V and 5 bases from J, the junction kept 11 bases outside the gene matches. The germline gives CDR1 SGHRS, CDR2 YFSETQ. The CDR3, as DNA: TGCGCCAGCAGCAGAAGGGGAACAGGGGAGTATGGCTACACCTTC. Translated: CASSRRGTGEYGYTF.